One sample yielded the 20 T cell receptor beta chains listed below, sequenced in a study of blood T cell repertoires in COVID-19. Assay: immunoSEQ multiplex PCR; the TCRdb copy retains only in-frame clones and omits some. This sample has 200,000 or so clones, with 90% to 95% found just once. The sample taken for sequencing was peripheral blood. Receptor source: a man aged 55 to 70 with COVID-19, enrolled during active disease.

This chain links TRBV19 with TRBJ2-7; tentatively, D is TRBD1 (6 bases). Between the trimmed V and J ends, which lost 6 bases and 9 bases, there was a span of 15 bases. The CDR3 contains 12 residues. Germline CDR1 is LNHDA and CDR2 is SQIVND (reference sequence). The CDR3 loop is CASRTRGGRQYF. The CDR3 DNA reads as TGTGCCAGTAGAACGAGAGGGGGACGGCAGTACTTC.

The chain recombines TRBV9 with TRBJ2-2, with TRBD2 matching over 9 bases. Trimming took 3 bases from V and 7 from J; bases not matched to a gene: 13. This CDR3 is 17 amino acids long. Germline V gene lookup returns CDR1 SGDLS and CDR2 YYNGEE. The CDR3: CASSESKREAIGGELFF. DNA of the CDR3: TGTGCCAGCAGCGAGAGCAAGCGGGAGGCGATAGGCGGGGAGCTGTTTTTT.

V usage is TRBV19 and J usage is TRBJ2-7; weak D call: TRBD1 (5 bases). The CDR3 is 15 residues long. Per the germline V gene, CDR1 is LNHDA and CDR2 is SQIVND (reference sequence). The V end lost 3 bases, the J end lost 2 bases, and 14 bases lay between the germline ends. CDR3 sequence: CASSIAAGNTYEQYF. Here the CDR3 DNA reads TGTGCCAGTAGTATTGCGGCAGGGAACACCTACGAGCAGTACTTC.

This clone was counted only a few times. This CDR3 is CASSPPRGVTEAFF. The CDR3 bases are TGTGCCAGCAGTCCTCCCCGGGGGGTTACTGAAGCTTTCTTT. This rearrangement joins TRBV28 to TRBJ1-1; D perhaps matches TRBD1 (5 bases). The CDR3 totals 14 residues. CDR1 is MDHEN, CDR2 SYDVKM, per germline. V was pared by 5 bases and J by 5 bases, with 15 bases between.

The chain is built from TRBV2 and TRBJ2-5; TRBD1 matches 7 bases. The CDR3 has 15 amino acids. The V gene's germline CDR1 is SNHLY and CDR2 FYNNEI. Trimming removed 4 bases from V and 2 bases from J; junction bases left unmatched: 7. The CDR3: CASSVRRQGQETQYF. CDR3 coding DNA: TGTGCCAGCAGTGTTAGGCGACAGGGTCAAGAGACCCAGTACTTC.

This clone appeared a few times. The chain is built from TRBV7-2 and TRBJ1-3, with TRBD1 matching 12 bases. J gave up 0 bases and V 5 bases, and 8 bases lay outside the gene matches. CDR1 and CDR2 (germline): SGHTA, FQGNSA. The CDR3 covers 18 residues. CDR3 residues: CASSTFPGQGASGNTIYF. Written as DNA, the CDR3 is TGTGCCAGCAGCACCTTCCCGGGACAGGGGGCCTCTGGAAACACCATATATTTT.

The table lists this clone with a count of one. This chain connects TRBV5-1 to TRBJ2-2; 7 bases line up with TRBD2. V trimming: 4 bases; J trimming: 5 bases; junction bases outside the gene matches: 11. CDR1 and CDR2 (germline): SGHRS, YFSETQ. This CDR3 contains 16 residues. CDR3 region: CASSLATSLVTGELFF. CDR3 in DNA: TGCGCCAGCAGCCTAGCGACTAGCTTAGTAACCGGGGAGCTGTTTTTT.

The rearrangement uses TRBV7-2 and TRBJ2-7, with 10 positions matching TRBD2. Per the germline V gene, CDR1 is SGHTA and CDR2 is FQGNSA. The CDR3 runs to 15 residues. V lost 4 bases and J lost 0; bases outside the gene matches: 3. In DNA form, the CDR3 reads TGTGCCAGCAGCTCTAGCGGGAGTCTCTCCTACGAGCAGTACTTC. This translates into CASSSSGSLSYEQYF. The full variable domain, rest sourced from reference TRBV7-2 and TRBJ2-7, is GAGVSQSPSNKVTEKGKDVELRCDPISGHTALYWYRQSLGQGLEFLIYFQGNSAPDKSGLPSDRFSAERTGGSVSTLTIQRTQQEDSAVYLCASSSSGSLSYEQYFGPGTRLTVT.

The V and J genes are TRBV4-1 and TRBJ1-4; unclear D gene. The V end was cut by 1 base, the J end by 5 bases, with 11 bases between. The CDR3 sequence is 15 residues long. Germline V gene data show CDR1 as MGHRA and CDR2 as YSYEKL. CDR3 sequence: CASSQAAVKNEKLFF. The DNA of the CDR3 is TGCGCCAGCAGCCAAGCGGCGGTGAAAAATGAAAAACTGTTTTTT.

The chain has TRBV19 and TRBJ2-4; 10 nucleotides align to TRBD1. Germline values: CDR1 LNHDA, CDR2 SQIVND (reference sequence). With 4 bases clipped from V and 0 bases from J, the junction kept 6 bases outside the gene matches. CDR3 length: 17 residues. CDR3 DNA sequence: TGTGCCAGTAGTACTCCTGACAGGGGGCTAGCCAAAAACATTCAGTACTTC. This gives the protein CASSTPDRGLAKNIQYF.

The chain recombines TRBV13 with TRBJ2-3, with D possibly matching TRBD2 (6 bases). This CDR3 is built from 14 residues. Trimming removed 3 bases at V and 6 bases at J, with 13 bases between. Germline CDR1 is PRHDT and CDR2 is FYEKMQ (reference sequence). CDR3 sequence: CASSLGDLADTQYF. The CDR3 DNA reads as TGTGCCAGCAGCTTGGGGGACTTAGCGGATACGCAGTATTTT.

The chain joins TRBV18 to TRBJ1-4; tentative D call: TRBD1 (6 bases). Germline CDR1 reads KGHSH; CDR2 reads LQKENI. This CDR3 region has 15 residues. The V end lost 4 bases, the J end lost 6 bases, and 15 bases lay between the germline ends. The CDR3 bases are TGTGCCAGCTCACTCGGGAAGGGGGACGATGAAAAACTGTTTTTT. It is translated as CASSLGKGDDEKLFF.

This clone was seen only once. This chain joins TRBV11-2 and TRBJ1-6; 8 bases fit TRBD1. Germline V gene lookup returns CDR1 SGHAT and CDR2 FQNNGV. This CDR3 comprises 15 residues. V dropped 0 bases and J dropped 7; count of bases not matched to a gene: 2. CDR3 nucleotides: TGTGCCAGCAGCTTAGATCCAGGGGGCAATTCACCCCTCCACTTT. Translated: CASSLDPGGNSPLHF.

The genes are TRBV27 and TRBJ1-2; 9 bases map to TRBD1. The CDR3 length is 18 residues. The junction had 18 bases not matched to a gene; V was cut back by 2 bases and J by 8 bases. The germline V gene encodes CDR1 MNHEY and CDR2 SMNVEV (reference sequence). The CDR3 DNA sequence: TGTGCCAGCAGTTTAAGGGGACAGGGAACTATTTCCATGTGGGGCTACACCTTC. Protein product: CASSLRGQGTISMWGYTF.

The chain has TRBV28 and TRBJ2-1, with a weak D call TRBD2 (6 bases). This CDR3 spans 15 amino acids. V lost 6 bases and J 5 bases, leaving 17 bases between the germline ends. Germline loops: CDR1 MDHEN, CDR2 SYDVKM. DNA of the CDR3: TGTGCCAGCAGCCCGTGGGGGGAGAGGGACAATGAGCAGTTCTTC. As protein: CASSPWGERDNEQFF.

The chain uses TRBV3-1 (or the pseudogene TRBV3-2) and TRBJ2-7, with D maybe TRBD2 (6 bases). CDR1 LGHDT and CDR2 YNNKEL come from the germline V gene (reference sequence). V lost 2 bases and J 9 bases, leaving 17 bases between the germline ends. This CDR3 is 14 amino acids long. The CDR3 DNA reads as TGTGCCAGCAGCCAACGGACTAAGGACCGTGCGCAGTACTTC. Protein sequence: CASSQRTKDRAQYF.

The gene calls are TRBV7-9 and TRBJ1-2, with D perhaps TRBD1 (6 bases). The CDR3 spans 16 residues. Trimming cost V 4 bases and J 1 base, with 16 bases left between them. Germline V gives CDR1 SEHNR, CDR2 FQNEAQ (reference sequence). The CDR3 protein is CASSSVPGGINYGYTF. In nucleotides, the CDR3 is TGTGCCAGCAGCTCCGTCCCGGGGGGCATTAACTATGGCTACACCTTC.

The chain joins TRBV7-9 to TRBJ2-1, with TRBD2 identical over 10 bases. CDR3 length: 17 residues. Trimming cost V 5 bases and J 5 bases; bases outside gene matches: 12. From germline, CDR1 is SEHNR and CDR2 FQNEAQ (reference sequence). CDR3 bases: TGTGCCAGCAGCCCCTGGGGTAGCGGGGGGATTCACAATGAGCAGTTCTTC. Amino acids: CASSPWGSGGIHNEQFF.

CDR3 in amino acids: CASSLVRGPTTYEQYF. CDR3 DNA sequence: TGCGCCAGCAGCTTGGTCAGGGGGCCAACGACCTACGAGCAGTACTTC. The V call is TRBV5-1, the J call TRBJ2-7; 8 bases are shared with TRBD1. The germline V gene encodes CDR1 SGHRS and CDR2 YFSETQ. Trimming cost V 0 bases and J 2 bases; bases outside gene matches: 7. The CDR3 extends over 16 amino acids.

The chain uses TRBV10-2 and TRBJ1-5; D is undetermined. This CDR3 is 15 amino acids long. V was shortened by 6 bases and J by 4 bases, with 16 bases between the two germline ends. CDR1 is WSHSY, CDR2 SAAADI, per germline. The CDR3 DNA reads as TGCGCCAGCAGAGTTGACGGGAGTTCGAATCAGCCCCAGCATTTT. It translates to CASRVDGSSNQPQHF.